The 17 T cell receptor beta chains listed next were all sequenced from one sample in a study of T cells in Graves' hyperthyroidism and ophthalmopathy. Amplification targeted TCR beta CDR3 regions from RNA transcripts. Researchers ran a first-round RT-PCR on the TCR CDR3 using the HTBI primer set. TCRdb called the multiplex PCR reads again in MiXCR, with one record for every CDR3 protein. The profile shows more than 550,000 distinct CDR3 sequences, roughly 45% of them singletons. The specimen sequenced was peripheral blood or thyroid tissue (not recorded which). All receptors derive from an adult man with Graves' disease, either hyperthyroidism or ophthalmopathy (not recorded which).

On this clonotype itself: At one boundary the junction diverges from the germline segment, which might be a read error. The chain couples TRBV7-6 to TRBJ1-4, with D perhaps TRBD1 (6 bases). Germline CDR1 is SGHVS and CDR2 is FNYEAQ. The CDR3 is made up of 17 amino acids. In DNA, the CDR3 is TGCGCCAGCAGCCAACGCCGGGACACCGGGGGGAATGAAAAACTGTTTTTT. Translating it yields CASSQRRDTGGNEKLFF.

The chain is built from TRBV20-1 and TRBJ2-2; 11 nucleotides match TRBD2. CDR1 DFQATT and CDR2 SNEGSKA come from the germline V gene (reference sequence). This CDR3 is 15 amino acids long. V was clipped by 3 bases and J by 1 base; unmatched bases: 1. For the CDR3, the DNA is TGCAGTGCTAGGGGGACTAGCGGGAACACCGGGGAGCTGTTTTTT. This sequence encodes CSARGTSGNTGELFF.

The chain employs TRBV29-1 and TRBJ1-2, with D uncertain. Per the germline V gene, CDR1 is SQVTM and CDR2 is ANQGSEA. Between the trimmed V and J ends, which lost 1 base and 8 bases, there was a span of 11 bases. The CDR3 is 12 residues long. The DNA for the CDR3 is TGCAGCGTTGAAGGGGTAGGGCTGGGCTACACCTTC. It specifies CSVEGVGLGYTF.

J is TRBJ1-1 and V is TRBV10-3, with D maybe TRBD1 (5 bases). Trimming pared 8 bases from V and 6 bases from J, leaving 13 bases between. Germline values: CDR1 ENHRY, CDR2 SYGVKD. CDR3 size: 12 residues. CDR3 loop: CAIGGRVPEAFF. CDR3 DNA sequence: TGTGCCATCGGAGGCAGGGTCCCTGAAGCTTTCTTT.

The table lists this clonotype with a few counts. V and J are TRBV7-9 and TRBJ1-1; D call uncertain. Germline CDR1 SEHNR, CDR2 FQNEAQ (reference sequence). V was shortened by 8 bases and J by 6 bases, with 16 bases between the two germline ends. The length of the CDR3 is 13 residues. Here the CDR3 DNA reads TGTGCCAGCTCACCACCCTTGTGGCCTGAAGCTTTCTTT. Its protein is CASSPPLWPEAFF.

This clonotype was counted between two and nine times. The gene calls are TRBV19 and TRBJ2-2, with D possibly TRBD1 on 5 matching bases. CDR1 and CDR2 (germline): LNHDA, SQIVND (reference sequence). This CDR3 has 14 residues. Trimming took off 7 bases at V and 0 bases at J, with 9 bases between the two ends. The CDR3 sequence: CASIPTANTGELFF. The CDR3 region has the DNA TGTGCCAGTATTCCGACAGCGAACACCGGGGAGCTGTTTTTT.

This clonotype was counted ten times or more. The V call is TRBV24-1, the J call TRBJ1-5; D might be TRBD1 (6 bases). V lost 2 bases, J lost 4 bases, and 11 bases lay in between. The CDR3 length is 15 residues. The germline V gene has CDR1 KGHDR and CDR2 SFDVKD. CDR3 residues: CATSDSGQINQPQHF. CDR3 coding DNA: TGTGCCACCAGTGATTCCGGACAGATTAATCAGCCCCAGCATTTT.

About this clonotype: No conserved phenylalanine or tryptophan is present at the end of the CDR3, so a read error is the likely explanation. The limits of the CDR3 on the DNA are not certain, so only TCRdb's listed CDR3 is given. The chain is built from TRBV2 and TRBJ1-6. The CDR3 length equals 11 residues, ends included. The germline gives CDR1 SNHLY, CDR2 FYNNEI. CDR3: CASSGRTALDY.

The V gene is TRBV12-3 or TRBV12-4, the J gene TRBJ1-6; D is ambiguous. V was cut by 3 bases and J by 6 bases, with 15 bases left in between. The CDR3 spans 16 residues. The DNA of the CDR3 is TGTGCCAGCAGTTTTGGGTACGACGGGATTAATTCACCCCTCCACTTT. Its translation: CASSFGYDGINSPLHF.

The chain employs TRBV7-3 and TRBJ2-7; perhaps TRBD1 as D (6 bases). CDR3 length: 16 amino acids. Germline CDR1 is SGHTA and CDR2 is FQGTGA. Trimming took 3 bases from V and 2 from J, leaving 17 bases between them. CDR3 region: CASSLDLDRLTYEQYF. As DNA, the CDR3 is TGTGCCAGCAGCTTGGACCTTGACAGGTTAACCTACGAGCAGTACTTC.

This clonotype was recorded many times. The rearrangement links TRBV15 to TRBJ1-4; the D gene is possibly TRBD1 (5 bases). The CDR3 covers 14 residues. V was shortened by 0 bases and J by 6 bases, with 8 bases between the two germline ends. Germline CDR1 LNHNV, CDR2 YYDKDF (reference sequence). CDR3 coding DNA: TGTGCCACCAGCAGAGAGGTACAGGATGAAAAACTGTTTTTT. Translated, it gives CATSREVQDEKLFF.

The chain joins TRBV11-2 to TRBJ1-1, with 9 positions matching TRBD1. V was clipped by 1 base and J by 4 bases; unmatched bases: 10. CDR1 is SGHAT and CDR2 is FQNNGV in the germline V gene. The CDR3 runs to 17 residues. The CDR3 loop reads CASSLVPGTGLSTEAFF. CDR3 nucleotide sequence: TGTGCCAGCAGCTTAGTGCCCGGGACAGGGTTGAGCACTGAAGCTTTCTTT.

The genes are TRBV20-1 and TRBJ1-4; D unresolved. CDR3 size: 17 residues. Germline lookup yields CDR1 DFQATT and CDR2 SNEGSKA (reference sequence). Trimming took 3 bases from V and 3 from J, leaving 20 bases between them. The CDR3 loop reads CSARAHGVVGANEKLFF. CDR3 DNA: TGCAGTGCTAGGGCCCACGGTGTGGTCGGGGCTAATGAAAAACTGTTTTTT.

The chain combines TRBV7-8 with TRBJ1-5; D is ambiguous. The V and J ends lost 6 bases and 6 bases respectively, with 15 bases between them. The CDR3 covers 14 residues. Germline-derived CDR1 and CDR2 are SGHVS and FQNEAQ. The CDR3 reads CASSEAPGSQPQHF. The CDR3 nucleotides are TGTGCCAGCAGTGAAGCGCCCGGGTCTCAGCCCCAGCATTTT.

The J gene is TRBJ1-5, the V gene TRBV7-2; TRBD1 matches at 8 bases. The CDR3 consists of 14 residues. V trimming: 6 bases; J trimming: 3 bases; junction bases outside the gene matches: 4. Germline lookup yields CDR1 SGHTA and CDR2 FQGNSA. The CDR3 DNA reads as TGTGCCAGCAGTTGGACAGGGATCAATCAGCCCCAGCATTTT. This gives the protein CASSWTGINQPQHF. Drawing the rest from reference TRBV7-2 and TRBJ1-5, the complete variable domain is GAGVSQSPSNKVTEKGKDVELRCDPISGHTALYWYRQSLGQGLEFLIYFQGNSAPDKSGLPSDRFSAERTGGSVSTLTIQRTQQEDSAVYLCASSWTGINQPQHFGDGTRLSIL.

This clonotype was detected many times. The chain employs TRBV25-1 and TRBJ2-2; D might be TRBD2 (5 bases). The CDR3 extends over 13 amino acids. CDR1 and CDR2 from the germline V gene are MGHDK and SYGVNS. V lost 4 bases, J lost 4 bases, and 7 bases lay in between. CDR3 DNA sequence: TGTGCCAGCAGTGCGGCGGGCACCGGGGAGCTGTTTTTT. It translates to CASSAAGTGELFF.

This sequence joins TRBV7-9 and TRBJ1-2; D is ambiguous. The V end lost 5 bases, the J end lost 4 bases, and 11 bases lay between the germline ends. Per the germline V gene, CDR1 is SEHNR and CDR2 is FQNEAQ (reference sequence). This CDR3 is built from 13 residues. CDR3 residues: CASSTLGSYGYTF. In DNA form, the CDR3 reads TGTGCCAGCAGCACCCTAGGCAGCTATGGCTACACCTTC.